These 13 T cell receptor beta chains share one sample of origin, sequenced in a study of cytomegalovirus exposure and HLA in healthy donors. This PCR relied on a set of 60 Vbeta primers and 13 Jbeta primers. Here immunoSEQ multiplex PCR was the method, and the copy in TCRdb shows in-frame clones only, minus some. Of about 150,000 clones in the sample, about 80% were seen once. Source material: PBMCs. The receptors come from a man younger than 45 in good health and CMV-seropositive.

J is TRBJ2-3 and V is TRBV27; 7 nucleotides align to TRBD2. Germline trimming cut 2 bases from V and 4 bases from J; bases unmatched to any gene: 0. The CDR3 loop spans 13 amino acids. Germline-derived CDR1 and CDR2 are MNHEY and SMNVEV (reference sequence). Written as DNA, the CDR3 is TGTGCCAGCAGTTTAGCGGGAGCAGATACGCAGTATTTT. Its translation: CASSLAGADTQYF.

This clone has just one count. CDR3 nucleotide sequence: TGTGCCAGCAGTCCCTGGGCAGGGGACGACTATGGCTACACCTTC. It specifies CASSPWAGDDYGYTF. This chain uses TRBV28 with TRBJ1-2, with D tentatively TRBD1 (6 bases). V lost 5 bases to trimming and J lost 3 bases, with 16 bases between them. Germline-derived CDR1 and CDR2 are MDHEN and SYDVKM. This CDR3 is built from 15 residues.

The CDR3 coding sequence is TGCGCCAGCAGCTTGACTAGCGGGGAGTCCTACAATGAGCAGTTCTTC. Translated: CASSLTSGESYNEQFF. The chain recombines TRBV5-1 with TRBJ2-1; 10 bases match TRBD2. V lost 1 base and J lost 1; bases outside the gene matches: 2. CDR3 length: 16 amino acids. CDR1 and CDR2 from the germline V gene are SGHRS and YFSETQ.

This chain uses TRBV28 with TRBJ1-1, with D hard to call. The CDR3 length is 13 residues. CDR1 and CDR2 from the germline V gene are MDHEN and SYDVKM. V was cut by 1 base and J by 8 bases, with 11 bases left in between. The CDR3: CASSLLSSAEAFF. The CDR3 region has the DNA TGTGCCAGCAGTTTATTATCGAGCGCAGAAGCTTTCTTT.

For the CDR3, the DNA is TGTGCCAGCAGCCTGATCGGGAGGGTCGGTGGCTACACCTTC. Its protein is CASSLIGRVGGYTF. The rearrangement links TRBV28 to TRBJ1-2; unclear D gene. V lost 6 bases and J lost 7, with 18 bases in between. CDR1 and CDR2 (germline): MDHEN, SYDVKM. The CDR3 runs to 14 residues.

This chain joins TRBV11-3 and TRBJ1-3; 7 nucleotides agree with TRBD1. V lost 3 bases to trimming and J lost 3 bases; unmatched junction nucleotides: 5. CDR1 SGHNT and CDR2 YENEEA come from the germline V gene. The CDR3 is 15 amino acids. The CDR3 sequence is CASSFGQADGNTIYF. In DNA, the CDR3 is TGTGCCAGCAGCTTCGGACAGGCCGATGGAAACACCATATATTTT. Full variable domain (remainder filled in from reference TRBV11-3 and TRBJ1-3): EAGVVQSPRYKIIEKKQPVAFWCNPISGHNTLYWYLQNLGQGPELLIRYENEEAVDDSQLPKDRFSAERLKGVDSTLKIQPAELGDSAVYLCASSFGQADGNTIYFGEGSWLTVV.

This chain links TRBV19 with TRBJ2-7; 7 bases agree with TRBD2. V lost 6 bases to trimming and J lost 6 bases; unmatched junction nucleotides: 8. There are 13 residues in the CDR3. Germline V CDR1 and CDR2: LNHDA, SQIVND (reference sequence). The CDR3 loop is CASSKTSQGEQYF. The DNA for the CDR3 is TGTGCCAGTAGCAAGACTAGCCAAGGCGAGCAGTACTTC.

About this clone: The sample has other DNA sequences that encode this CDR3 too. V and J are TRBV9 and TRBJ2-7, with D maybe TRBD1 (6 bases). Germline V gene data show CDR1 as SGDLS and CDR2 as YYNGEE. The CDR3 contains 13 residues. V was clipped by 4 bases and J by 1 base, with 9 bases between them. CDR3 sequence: CASSFGQSYEQYF. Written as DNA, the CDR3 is TGTGCCAGCAGCTTTGGACAGTCCTACGAGCAGTACTTC.

The CDR3 here is CASRDSNRDRGLGGYTF. CDR3 bases: TGCGCCAGCAGGGATAGCAACCGGGACAGGGGGCTCGGTGGCTACACCTTC. This rearrangement joins TRBV5-1 to TRBJ1-2, with 12 bases that match TRBD1. The length of the CDR3 is 17 residues. Germline V gives CDR1 SGHRS, CDR2 YFSETQ. J was trimmed by 7 bases and V by 5 bases; bases with no gene match: 15.

The CDR3 sequence is CASSGSSYNEQFF. Here the CDR3 DNA reads TGTGCCAGCAGCGGGAGTTCCTACAATGAGCAGTTCTTC. This rearrangement joins TRBV6-5 to TRBJ2-1, with D tentatively TRBD2 (6 bases). From germline, CDR1 is MNHEY and CDR2 SVGAGI. The CDR3 loop spans 13 amino acids. V was shortened by 6 bases and J by 1 base, with 7 bases between the two germline ends.

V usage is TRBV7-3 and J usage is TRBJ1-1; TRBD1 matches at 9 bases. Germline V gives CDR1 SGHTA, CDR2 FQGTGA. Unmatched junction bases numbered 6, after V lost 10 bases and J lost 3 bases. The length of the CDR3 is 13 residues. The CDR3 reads CATSWDRDTEAFF. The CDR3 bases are TGTGCCACCTCGTGGGACAGGGACACTGAAGCTTTCTTT.

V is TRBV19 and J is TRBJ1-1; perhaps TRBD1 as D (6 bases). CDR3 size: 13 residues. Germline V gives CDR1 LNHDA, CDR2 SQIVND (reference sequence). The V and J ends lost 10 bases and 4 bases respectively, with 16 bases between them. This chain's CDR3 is CATLMRGSTEAFF. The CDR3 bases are TGTGCCACCCTCATGAGGGGGAGCACTGAAGCTTTCTTT.

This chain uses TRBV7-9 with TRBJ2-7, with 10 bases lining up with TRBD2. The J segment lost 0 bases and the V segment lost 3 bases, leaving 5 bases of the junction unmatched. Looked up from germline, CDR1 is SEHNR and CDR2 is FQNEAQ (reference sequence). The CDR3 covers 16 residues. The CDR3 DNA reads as TGTGCCAGCAGCTTGGGGACTAGCGCGAGCTCCTACGAGCAGTACTTC. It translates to CASSLGTSASSYEQYF.